The source of this T cell receptor beta chain is a study of blood T cell repertoires in COVID-19. Background on the study: Samples came from the United States, Italy and Spain, spanning acute and convalescent COVID-19. In each case, the material was cDNA or gDNA derived from T cells, B-cell-depleted T cells, or PBMCs.

Methods used by the authors: Scientists estimated how many nucleated cells there were by amplifying reference gene primers. TCRdb keeps only in-frame clones here, not all; method: immunoSEQ multiplex PCR. That table gives V, J and clone size, and the DNA gave D and trimming. The repertoire holds some 250,000 clones, 75% to 90% seen once, with under 30% in the top ten. This CDR3 has 12 amino acids. The V gene lost 3 bases and the J gene lost 5 bases, with 7 bases spanning the gap. Germline values: CDR1 SGHTA, CDR2 FQGNSA. What was sequenced was peripheral blood. V gene TRBV7-2 combines with J gene TRBJ1-1, with D unresolved. This TCR was recovered from a man in his forties with acute or convalescent COVID-19. The CDR3 here is CASSFTKTEAFF. For the CDR3, the DNA is TGTGCCAGCAGCTTCACTAAGACTGAAGCTTTCTTT.